The rows below give T cell receptor beta chains drawn from one sample of a study of OX40 agonist ivuxolimab in advanced cancers. Clones were sequenced by immunoSEQ multiplex PCR, and TCRdb holds only the in-frame ones, with some missing. The profile shows about 64,000 clones, about 80% of them singletons. The material was CD4+ or CD8+ T cells sorted from blood, obtained in a trial of the OX40 agonist ivuxolimab. Source of these receptors: an adult with an advanced solid tumor such as melanoma, head and neck, liver or kidney cancer. CDR3s include the opening cysteine and the closing phenylalanine or tryptophan. Fields, in order: J gene, CDR3 length, V gene, clone size, D gene, CDR3 DNA, CDR3 protein. The D gene is left open where the match is weak. The size of a clone is reported for some rows only, either as once, few or many, or as a class for expanded clones.

j_call: TRBJ1-4
cdr3_length: 15
v_call: TRBV5-5
clone_size: few
d_call: .
cdr3_nt: TGTGCCAGCAGCTTAAACAGGGTCTTCAACGAAAAACTGTTTTTT
cdr3_aa: CASSLNRVFNEKLFF

j_call: TRBJ2-5
cdr3_length: 13
v_call: TRBV6-5
clone_size: .
d_call: .
cdr3_nt: TGTGCCAGCAGGCGCGGGTTCTCGGAGACCCAGTACTTC
cdr3_aa: CASRRGFSETQYF

j_call: TRBJ2-2
cdr3_length: 16
v_call: TRBV28
clone_size: few
d_call: .
cdr3_nt: TGTGCCAGCTGTAGTACGGGAGTTTGGTACACCGGGGAGCTGTTTTTT
cdr3_aa: CASCSTGVWYTGELFF

j_call: TRBJ1-2
cdr3_length: 12
v_call: TRBV6-1
clone_size: .
d_call: .
cdr3_nt: TGTGCCAGCCGCCTCCTTGAGGGTGGCTACACCTTC
cdr3_aa: CASRLLEGGYTF

j_call: TRBJ1-2
cdr3_length: 13
v_call: TRBV7-3
clone_size: .
d_call: .
cdr3_nt: TGTGCCAGCAGCTACGGCCTCCTATATGGCTACACCTTC
cdr3_aa: CASSYGLLYGYTF

j_call: TRBJ1-5
cdr3_length: 15
v_call: TRBV15
clone_size: .
d_call: .
cdr3_nt: TGTGCCACCAGCAGAGTTCCGAATAGCAATCAGCCCCAGCATTTT
cdr3_aa: CATSRVPNSNQPQHF

j_call: TRBJ1-1
cdr3_length: 8
v_call: TRBV20-1
clone_size: .
d_call: .
cdr3_nt: TGCAGTGCTATCGCAGCTTTCTTT
cdr3_aa: CSAIAAFF

j_call: TRBJ1-2
cdr3_length: 15
v_call: TRBV6-5
clone_size: .
d_call: .
cdr3_nt: TGTGCCAGCAGTCGGACGGGCACTTTTAACTATGGCTACACCTTC
cdr3_aa: CASSRTGTFNYGYTF

j_call: TRBJ1-1
cdr3_length: 14
v_call: TRBV14
clone_size: few
d_call: .
cdr3_nt: TGTGCCAGCAGCCAAGTCCGGTCAAACACTGAAGCTTTCTTT
cdr3_aa: CASSQVRSNTEAFF

j_call: TRBJ1-1
cdr3_length: 16
v_call: TRBV7-2
clone_size: .
d_call: .
cdr3_nt: TGTGCCAGCAGCTTAGGAGGCGGGAGAACATACACTGAAGCTTTCTTT
cdr3_aa: CASSLGGGRTYTEAFF

j_call: TRBJ2-3
cdr3_length: 15
v_call: TRBV6-5
clone_size: .
d_call: TRBD1
cdr3_nt: TGTGCCAGCAGTAGACAGGGGGCCGGGACAGATACGCAGTATTTT
cdr3_aa: CASSRQGAGTDTQYF

j_call: TRBJ2-7
cdr3_length: 12
v_call: TRBV15
clone_size: .
d_call: .
cdr3_nt: TGTGCCACCAGTCCGGACAGCAGGGAGCAGTACTTC
cdr3_aa: CATSPDSREQYF

j_call: TRBJ1-4
cdr3_length: 16
v_call: TRBV2
clone_size: .
d_call: TRBD1
cdr3_nt: TGTGCCAGCAGTAGGGGGCCCCAAGCAACTAATGAAAAACTGTTTTTT
cdr3_aa: CASSRGPQATNEKLFF

j_call: TRBJ1-4
cdr3_length: 15
v_call: TRBV5-1
clone_size: .
d_call: .
cdr3_nt: TGCGCCAGCAGCTTGGGGGGACAAGGCGATGAAAAACTGTTTTTT
cdr3_aa: CASSLGGQGDEKLFF

j_call: TRBJ1-1
cdr3_length: 14
v_call: TRBV7-3
clone_size: few
d_call: .
cdr3_nt: TGTGCCAGCAGCTTATTGGGCAAGAACACTGAAGCTTTCTTT
cdr3_aa: CASSLLGKNTEAFF

j_call: TRBJ2-7
cdr3_length: 14
v_call: TRBV6-5
clone_size: .
d_call: .
cdr3_nt: TGTGCCAGCAGTGACTTGGGGGCACCCTACGAGCAGTACTTC
cdr3_aa: CASSDLGAPYEQYF

j_call: TRBJ2-7
cdr3_length: 13
v_call: TRBV9
clone_size: .
d_call: .
cdr3_nt: TGTGCCAGCAGCTCCTCTAGCACCCACGAGCAGTACTTC
cdr3_aa: CASSSSSTHEQYF

j_call: TRBJ2-2
cdr3_length: 17
v_call: TRBV7-2
clone_size: .
d_call: TRBD1
cdr3_nt: TGTGCCAGCAGCTTAAGGGGGACAGGGACGAGCACCGGGGAGCTGTTTTTT
cdr3_aa: CASSLRGTGTSTGELFF

j_call: TRBJ1-3
cdr3_length: 16
v_call: TRBV15
clone_size: .
d_call: .
cdr3_nt: TGTGCCACCAGCAGATCTCCCGGGACTCAAAGAAACACCATATATTTT
cdr3_aa: CATSRSPGTQRNTIYF

j_call: TRBJ2-7
cdr3_length: 13
v_call: TRBV2
clone_size: .
d_call: TRBD1
cdr3_nt: TGTGCCAGCGTCCGGGACAGAGAGTACGAGCAGTACTTC
cdr3_aa: CASVRDREYEQYF

j_call: TRBJ2-7
cdr3_length: 17
v_call: TRBV2
clone_size: .
d_call: TRBD2
cdr3_nt: TGTGCCAGCACCCAACTGGGACTAGCGACTGCTTCCTACGAGCAGTACTTC
cdr3_aa: CASTQLGLATASYEQYF

j_call: TRBJ2-5
cdr3_length: 15
v_call: TRBV6-5
clone_size: .
d_call: TRBD2
cdr3_nt: TGTGCCAGCAGCCTACGGGGCGGGAGCCAAGAGACCCAGTACTTC
cdr3_aa: CASSLRGGSQETQYF

j_call: TRBJ2-5
cdr3_length: 12
v_call: TRBV7-9
clone_size: .
d_call: .
cdr3_nt: TGTGCCAGCAGACTCGCCCAAGAGACCCAGTACTTC
cdr3_aa: CASRLAQETQYF

j_call: TRBJ2-5
cdr3_length: 14
v_call: TRBV29-1
clone_size: once
d_call: TRBD2
cdr3_nt: TGCAGCGTCCGTAGCGGGGAGAATAAAGAGACCCAGTACTTC
cdr3_aa: CSVRSGENKETQYF

j_call: TRBJ1-1
cdr3_length: 17
v_call: TRBV4-1
clone_size: .
d_call: TRBD1
cdr3_nt: TGCGCCAGCAGCCACGACTTACGGGACAGGGGCTGGTCTGAAGCTTTCTTT
cdr3_aa: CASSHDLRDRGWSEAFF

j_call: TRBJ2-5
cdr3_length: 13
v_call: TRBV5-4
clone_size: .
d_call: TRBD2
cdr3_nt: TGTGCCAGCAGCTCTAGCGGGAGAGAGACCCAGTACTTC
cdr3_aa: CASSSSGRETQYF

j_call: TRBJ1-1
cdr3_length: 14
v_call: TRBV7-9
clone_size: .
d_call: TRBD1
cdr3_nt: TGTGCCAGCAGCTTAGCCGGGACAGGTCGTGAAGCTTTCTTT
cdr3_aa: CASSLAGTGREAFF

j_call: TRBJ2-5
cdr3_length: 14
v_call: TRBV9
clone_size: .
d_call: TRBD2
cdr3_nt: TGTGCCAGCAGCGGTAGCGGGGCGACCCCCAAAGAGTACTTC
cdr3_aa: CASSGSGATPKEYF

j_call: TRBJ2-7
cdr3_length: 13
v_call: TRBV7-3
clone_size: .
d_call: TRBD2
cdr3_nt: TGTGCCAGCAGCACTAGCGGGGGGTACGAGCAGTACTTC
cdr3_aa: CASSTSGGYEQYF

j_call: TRBJ2-1
cdr3_length: 17
v_call: TRBV6-1
clone_size: .
d_call: TRBD1
cdr3_nt: TGTGCCAGCAGTGAAGTTCAGGGGGACAGCTTCTACAATGAGCAGTTCTTC
cdr3_aa: CASSEVQGDSFYNEQFF

j_call: TRBJ2-2
cdr3_length: 14
v_call: TRBV7-6
clone_size: .
d_call: .
cdr3_nt: TGTGCCAGCAGCTCCGCAGGCTACACCGGGGAGCTGTTTTTT
cdr3_aa: CASSSAGYTGELFF

j_call: TRBJ2-7
cdr3_length: 15
v_call: TRBV28
clone_size: .
d_call: TRBD1
cdr3_nt: TGTGCCAGCAGTTTCCCTCCGGGACAGAGATACGAGCAGTACTTC
cdr3_aa: CASSFPPGQRYEQYF

j_call: TRBJ2-3
cdr3_length: 15
v_call: TRBV27
clone_size: .
d_call: .
cdr3_nt: TGTGCCAGCAGTGTAGGGCCAACTAGCACAGATACGCAGTATTTT
cdr3_aa: CASSVGPTSTDTQYF

j_call: TRBJ1-2
cdr3_length: 12
v_call: TRBV6-1
clone_size: once
d_call: .
cdr3_nt: TGTGCCAGCAGTGAAGTCGGAGTTGGCTACACCTTC
cdr3_aa: CASSEVGVGYTF

j_call: TRBJ2-7
cdr3_length: 16
v_call: TRBV11-3
clone_size: .
d_call: .
cdr3_nt: TGTGCCAGCAGCTCGCCACAGGAGGTCGAAACCTACGAGCAGTACTTC
cdr3_aa: CASSSPQEVETYEQYF

j_call: TRBJ2-3
cdr3_length: 14
v_call: TRBV10-3
clone_size: .
d_call: TRBD1
cdr3_nt: TGTGCCATCAGGATGGACAGGGAAGCAGATACGCAGTATTTT
cdr3_aa: CAIRMDREADTQYF

j_call: TRBJ2-3
cdr3_length: 11
v_call: TRBV7-4
clone_size: .
d_call: TRBD2
cdr3_nt: TGTGCCAGGCGGGGGACAGATACGCAGTATTTT
cdr3_aa: CARRGTDTQYF

j_call: TRBJ2-3
cdr3_length: 18
v_call: TRBV18
clone_size: .
d_call: .
cdr3_nt: TGTGCCAGCTCACCAGTCTGGCGAGCGGAGCCTACCACAGATACGCAGTATTTT
cdr3_aa: CASSPVWRAEPTTDTQYF

j_call: TRBJ1-2
cdr3_length: 13
v_call: TRBV4-1
clone_size: .
d_call: .
cdr3_nt: TGCGCCAGCAGCCAACCGCAGACCTATGGCTACACCTTC
cdr3_aa: CASSQPQTYGYTF

j_call: TRBJ1-6
cdr3_length: 14
v_call: TRBV7-8
clone_size: .
d_call: TRBD1
cdr3_nt: TGTGCCAGCAGTCGACAGGGCGGAGATTCACCCCTCCACTTT
cdr3_aa: CASSRQGGDSPLHF

j_call: TRBJ2-2
cdr3_length: 17
v_call: TRBV7-8
clone_size: .
d_call: .
cdr3_nt: TGTGCCAGCAGCTTAAGAAGCAGCGGGACACGGCTTGGGGAGCTGTTTTTT
cdr3_aa: CASSLRSSGTRLGELFF

j_call: TRBJ2-7
cdr3_length: 15
v_call: TRBV11-2
clone_size: once
d_call: TRBD2
cdr3_nt: TGTGCCAGCAGCGCCGGACTAGCGGGGACCCCACGACAGTACTTC
cdr3_aa: CASSAGLAGTPRQYF

j_call: TRBJ2-5
cdr3_length: 15
v_call: TRBV29-1
clone_size: .
d_call: TRBD2
cdr3_nt: TGCAGCGTTGTTTGGGTAGCGGGAGATCGCGAGACCCAGTACTTC
cdr3_aa: CSVVWVAGDRETQYF

j_call: TRBJ1-4
cdr3_length: 13
v_call: TRBV30
clone_size: .
d_call: TRBD1
cdr3_nt: TGTGCCTGGGCGGGACAGGGCGACGAAAAACTGTTTTTT
cdr3_aa: CAWAGQGDEKLFF

j_call: TRBJ2-1
cdr3_length: 17
v_call: TRBV4-2
clone_size: .
d_call: .
cdr3_nt: TGTGCCAGCAGCCAAGATTCGCAGCGGACCTCCTACAATGAGCAGTTCTTC
cdr3_aa: CASSQDSQRTSYNEQFF

j_call: TRBJ1-2
cdr3_length: 12
v_call: TRBV27
clone_size: .
d_call: .
cdr3_nt: TGTGCCAGCAGGACGACCGAGTATGGCTACACCTTC
cdr3_aa: CASRTTEYGYTF

j_call: TRBJ1-4
cdr3_length: 13
v_call: TRBV7-2
clone_size: .
d_call: .
cdr3_nt: TGTGCCAGCAGCACCCTTGAGTCTGGGAAACTGTTTTTT
cdr3_aa: CASSTLESGKLFF

j_call: TRBJ2-7
cdr3_length: 17
v_call: TRBV14
clone_size: few
d_call: TRBD2
cdr3_nt: TGTGCCAGCAGCCAACCCCTAGCGGGGGGGCTCGCCTACGAGCAGTACTTC
cdr3_aa: CASSQPLAGGLAYEQYF

j_call: TRBJ1-5
cdr3_length: 15
v_call: TRBV5-1
clone_size: .
d_call: .
cdr3_nt: TGCGCCAGCAGCTTGGAGGGAATTGGGGGTCAGCCCCAGCATTTT
cdr3_aa: CASSLEGIGGQPQHF

j_call: TRBJ2-7
cdr3_length: 16
v_call: TRBV6-5
clone_size: .
d_call: TRBD1
cdr3_nt: TGTGCCAGCAGTTACTCGATGACAGGGCCCGGCCTAGGGCAGTACTTC
cdr3_aa: CASSYSMTGPGLGQYF

j_call: TRBJ2-7
cdr3_length: 15
v_call: TRBV6-5
clone_size: .
d_call: .
cdr3_nt: TGTGCCAGCAGAAAAGAAGGGACGGCCGCCTACGAGCAGTACTTC
cdr3_aa: CASRKEGTAAYEQYF

j_call: TRBJ2-2
cdr3_length: 15
v_call: TRBV7-6
clone_size: .
d_call: TRBD1
cdr3_nt: TGTGCCAGCAGCTTAACAGGGGGCGGGACCGGGGAGCTGTTTTTT
cdr3_aa: CASSLTGGGTGELFF

j_call: TRBJ2-1
cdr3_length: 16
v_call: TRBV28
clone_size: .
d_call: TRBD1
cdr3_nt: TGTGCCAGCAGTTCACATAGACAGGGAACCTACAATGAGCAGTTCTTC
cdr3_aa: CASSSHRQGTYNEQFF

j_call: TRBJ2-3
cdr3_length: 17
v_call: TRBV6-1
clone_size: few
d_call: .
cdr3_nt: TGTGCCAGCAGTGCCTTTCTCGGGAGGACAGGCACAGATACGCAGTATTTT
cdr3_aa: CASSAFLGRTGTDTQYF

j_call: TRBJ1-6
cdr3_length: 18
v_call: TRBV30
clone_size: .
d_call: TRBD1
cdr3_nt: TGTGCCTGGAGTGTACCCAGGACAGGCCTACCACGCGGTTCACCCCTCCACTTT
cdr3_aa: CAWSVPRTGLPRGSPLHF

j_call: TRBJ1-5
cdr3_length: 15
v_call: TRBV28
clone_size: .
d_call: .
cdr3_nt: TGTGCCAGCAGTTTTTCCGGGGTGGGCAATCAGCCCCAGCATTTT
cdr3_aa: CASSFSGVGNQPQHF

j_call: TRBJ1-2
cdr3_length: 15
v_call: TRBV9
clone_size: .
d_call: .
cdr3_nt: TGTGCCAGCAGCGTAGGTGGGCAAGCTAACTATGGCTACACCTTC
cdr3_aa: CASSVGGQANYGYTF

j_call: TRBJ1-1
cdr3_length: 13
v_call: TRBV10-2
clone_size: .
d_call: .
cdr3_nt: TGCGCCAGCAGTGACGGGCCGAACACTGAAGCTTTCTTT
cdr3_aa: CASSDGPNTEAFF

j_call: TRBJ2-5
cdr3_length: 15
v_call: TRBV10-2
clone_size: .
d_call: TRBD1
cdr3_nt: TGCGCCAGCAGTTCAGGGGACAGGGGGTGGGAGACCCAGTACTTC
cdr3_aa: CASSSGDRGWETQYF

j_call: TRBJ2-7
cdr3_length: 12
v_call: TRBV11-1
clone_size: .
d_call: .
cdr3_nt: TGTGCCAGCAGCTTAGGGGACTACGAGCAGTACTTC
cdr3_aa: CASSLGDYEQYF